A selection of T cell receptor beta chains follows, all from one sample in a study of T-cell reconstitution after alpha-beta-depleted transplantation in children. MiXCR, applied by TCRdb to the PCR reads, yields one record per CDR3 protein. The sample has a few hundred thousand distinct CDR3 sequences, roughly a tenth seen once. Material: PBMCs, obtained before TCRalphabeta/CD19-depleted stem cell transplant. The origin of the receptors is a boy younger than two with acute myeloid leukemia, due to receive a stem cell transplant. CDR3s include the opening cysteine and the closing phenylalanine or tryptophan. The D gene is left open where the match is weak. Clone size appears in some rows only: once, few, many, or a class for an expanded clone.

TRBV20-1	TRBJ1-1	-	many	CSAIGGVNTEAFF	TGCAGTGCCATTGGAGGGGTGAACACTGAAGCTTTCTTT
TRBV5-1	TRBJ2-1	TRBD2	few	CASSQRDFDYNEQFF	TGCGCCAGCAGCCAGCGGGACTTTGACTACAATGAGCAGTTCTTC
TRBV3-1	TRBJ2-5	-	many	CASSQSGETQYF	TGTGCCAGCAGCCAAAGTGGGGAGACCCAGTACTTC
TRBV27	TRBJ1-6	TRBD1	many	CASSLSWGTGSYNSPLHF	TGTGCCAGCAGTTTATCGTGGGGGACAGGCTCCTATAATTCACCCCTCCACTTT
TRBV7-9	TRBJ2-1	TRBD2	many	CASSQRELYNEQFF	TGTGCCAGCAGCCAGCGGGAACTTTACAATGAGCAGTTCTTC
TRBV4-2	TRBJ2-3	TRBD1	few	CASSHQTGASTDTQYF	TGTGCCAGCAGCCATCAAACAGGGGCGTCCACAGATACGCAGTATTTT
TRBV3-1	TRBJ2-2	TRBD2	-	CASSQFSGATGELFF	TGTGCCAGCAGCCAATTTAGCGGGGCCACCGGGGAGCTGTTTTTT
TRBV12-3/TRBV12-4	TRBJ2-1	-	many	CASISIPGHIYNEQFF	TGTGCCAGCATCTCCATACCTGGGCATATTTACAATGAGCAGTTCTTC
TRBV6-5	TRBJ2-7	TRBD1	many	CASSPSGTGIYEQYF	TGTGCCAGCAGTCCCTCCGGGACAGGGATCTACGAGCAGTACTTC
TRBV11-3	TRBJ2-3	-	-	CASSLGGGLRTDTQYF	TGTGCCAGCAGCTTAGGAGGGGGACTTCGCACAGATACGCAGTATTTT
TRBV4-2	TRBJ2-5	-	many	CASSQDVAGYKTQYF	TGTGCCAGCAGCCAAGATGTGGCAGGGTATAAGACCCAGTACTTC
TRBV6-1	TRBJ1-3	-	many	CASRPDSSGNTIYF	TGTGCCAGCAGACCCGACAGCTCTGGAAACACCATATATTTT
TRBV10-3	TRBJ2-3	-	many	CAISESSFSTDTQYF	TGTGCCATCAGTGAGAGCAGTTTTAGCACAGATACGCAGTATTTT
TRBV7-2	TRBJ2-2	-	-	CASSPGRQVNTGELFF	TGTGCCAGCAGCCCCGGAAGGCAGGTTAACACCGGGGAGCTGTTTTTT
TRBV4-2	TRBJ2-7	TRBD1	many	CASSHTGEWTYEQYF	TGTGCCAGCAGCCATACAGGGGAATGGACCTACGAGCAGTACTTC
TRBV3-1	TRBJ2-1	-	many	CASSIYNEQFF	TGTGCCAGCAGTATCTACAATGAGCAGTTCTTC
TRBV27	TRBJ2-2	-	few	CASSQHARAGELFF	TGTGCCAGCAGCCAGCACGCCAGAGCCGGGGAGCTGTTTTTT
TRBV5-1	TRBJ1-1	TRBD1	many	CASSLGGRNTEAFF	TGCGCCAGCAGCTTAGGGGGCAGGAACACTGAAGCTTTCTTT
TRBV12-3/TRBV12-4	TRBJ2-7	TRBD1	many	CASSSGQGETYEQYF	TGTGCCAGCAGTTCAGGACAGGGAGAAACCTACGAGCAGTACTTC
TRBV28	TRBJ2-7	TRBD1	many	CASSSGVKGQGQGEQYF	TGTGCCAGCAGTTCCGGCGTTAAGGGACAGGGGCAGGGCGAGCAGTACTTC
TRBV29-1	TRBJ2-7	-	many	CSVDGPGAGKTYEQYF	TGCAGCGTTGACGGTCCTGGGGCAGGAAAAACCTACGAGCAGTACTTC